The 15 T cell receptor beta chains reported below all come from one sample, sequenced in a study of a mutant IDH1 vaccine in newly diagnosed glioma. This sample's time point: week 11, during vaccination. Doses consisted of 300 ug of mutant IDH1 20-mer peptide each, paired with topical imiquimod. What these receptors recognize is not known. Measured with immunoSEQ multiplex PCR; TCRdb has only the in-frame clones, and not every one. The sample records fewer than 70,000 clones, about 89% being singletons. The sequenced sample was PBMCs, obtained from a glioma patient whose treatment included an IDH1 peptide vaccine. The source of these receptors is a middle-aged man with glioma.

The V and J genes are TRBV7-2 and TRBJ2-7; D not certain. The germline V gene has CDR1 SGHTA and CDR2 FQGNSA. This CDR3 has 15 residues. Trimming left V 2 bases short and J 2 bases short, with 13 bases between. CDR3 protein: CASSLTQAAPYEQYF. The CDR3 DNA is TGTGCCAGCAGCTTAACGCAGGCGGCACCCTACGAGCAGTACTTC.

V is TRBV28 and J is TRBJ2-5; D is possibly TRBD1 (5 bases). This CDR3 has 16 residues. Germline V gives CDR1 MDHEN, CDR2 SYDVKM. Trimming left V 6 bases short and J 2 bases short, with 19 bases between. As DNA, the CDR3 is TGTGCCAGCAGCACTATCCGACAGACCCTTCAAGAGACCCAGTACTTC. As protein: CASSTIRQTLQETQYF. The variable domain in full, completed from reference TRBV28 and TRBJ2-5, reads DVKVTQSSRYLVKRTGEKVFLECVQDMDHENMFWYRQDPGLGLRLIYFSYDVKMKEKGDIPEGYSVSREKKERFSLILESASTNQTSMYLCASSTIRQTLQETQYFGPGTRLLVL.

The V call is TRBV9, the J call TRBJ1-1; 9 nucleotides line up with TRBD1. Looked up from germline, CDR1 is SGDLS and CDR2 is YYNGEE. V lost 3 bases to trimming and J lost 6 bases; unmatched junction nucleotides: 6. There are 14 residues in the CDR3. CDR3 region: CASSAFDRGAEAFF. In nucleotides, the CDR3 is TGTGCCAGCAGCGCATTCGACAGGGGGGCTGAAGCTTTCTTT.

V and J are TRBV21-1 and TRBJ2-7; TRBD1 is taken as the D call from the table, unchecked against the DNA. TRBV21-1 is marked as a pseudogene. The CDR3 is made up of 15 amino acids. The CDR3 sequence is CASSTSRDRAYEQYV. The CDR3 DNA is TGTGCCAGCAGCACCTCCCGGGACAGGGCCTACGAGCAGTACGTC.

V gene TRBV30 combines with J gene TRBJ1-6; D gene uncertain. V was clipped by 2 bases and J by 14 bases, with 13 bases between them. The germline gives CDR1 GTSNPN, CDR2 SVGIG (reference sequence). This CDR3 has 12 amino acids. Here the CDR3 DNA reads TGTGCCTGGAGTCCGGTGAGTTCGTCCCTCCACTTT. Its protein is CAWSPVSSSLHF.

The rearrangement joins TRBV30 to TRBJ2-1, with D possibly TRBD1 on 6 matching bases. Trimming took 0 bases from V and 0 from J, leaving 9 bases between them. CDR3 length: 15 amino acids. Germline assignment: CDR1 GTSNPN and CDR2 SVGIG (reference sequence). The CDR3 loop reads CAWSVGQSSYNEQFF. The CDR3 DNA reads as TGTGCCTGGAGTGTAGGACAGAGCTCCTACAATGAGCAGTTCTTC.

CDR3 DNA sequence: TGTGCCAGCAGTTTAATAAGGAATACTGAAGCTTTCTTT. Protein: CASSLIRNTEAFF. The chain joins TRBV28 to TRBJ1-1; no firm D call. Germline assignment: CDR1 MDHEN and CDR2 SYDVKM. This CDR3 is 13 amino acids long. Trimming left V 2 bases short and J 5 bases short, with 9 bases between.

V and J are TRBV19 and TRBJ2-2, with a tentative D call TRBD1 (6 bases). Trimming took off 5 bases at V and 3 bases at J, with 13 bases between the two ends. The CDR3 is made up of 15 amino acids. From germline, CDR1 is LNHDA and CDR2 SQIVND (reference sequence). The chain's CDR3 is CASSPRTDYTGELFF. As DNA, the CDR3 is TGTGCCAGTAGTCCCAGGACAGACTACACCGGGGAGCTGTTTTTT. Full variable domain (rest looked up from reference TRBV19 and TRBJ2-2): DGGITQSPKYLFRKEGQNVTLSCEQNLNHDAMYWYRQDPGQGLRLIYYSQIVNDFQKGDIAEGYSVSREKKESFPLTVTSAQKNPTAFYLCASSPRTDYTGELFFGEGSRLTVL.

CDR3 in DNA: TGCGCCAGCAGCAAGCAGACGTCTGCTAGCACAGATACGCAGTATTTT. It yields the protein CASSKQTSASTDTQYF. The chain has TRBV5-1 and TRBJ2-3; D is ambiguous. The CDR3 runs 16 residues. Germline V lookup: CDR1 SGHRS, CDR2 YFSETQ. The ends were cut back, 4 bases at V and 0 bases at J, with 15 bases in the middle.

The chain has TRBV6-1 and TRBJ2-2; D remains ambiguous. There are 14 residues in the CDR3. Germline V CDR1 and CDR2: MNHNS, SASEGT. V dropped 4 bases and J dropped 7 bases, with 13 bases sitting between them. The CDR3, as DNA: TGTGCCAGCAGTGGCTATCTAGAAATCGGGGAGCTGTTTTTT. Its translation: CASSGYLEIGELFF.

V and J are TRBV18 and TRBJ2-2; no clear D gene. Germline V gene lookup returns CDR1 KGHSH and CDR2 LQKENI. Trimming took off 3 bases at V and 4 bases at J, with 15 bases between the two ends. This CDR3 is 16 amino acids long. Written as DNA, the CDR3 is TGTGCCAGCTCACCCTCGGATACCCGGCGCACCGGGGAGCTGTTTTTT. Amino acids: CASSPSDTRRTGELFF.

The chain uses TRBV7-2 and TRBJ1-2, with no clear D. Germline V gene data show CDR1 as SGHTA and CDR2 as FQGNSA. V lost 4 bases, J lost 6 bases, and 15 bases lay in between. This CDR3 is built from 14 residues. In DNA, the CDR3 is TGTGCCAGCAGCTCGGGGTCGGGGAAGGATGGCTACACCTTC. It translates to CASSSGSGKDGYTF.

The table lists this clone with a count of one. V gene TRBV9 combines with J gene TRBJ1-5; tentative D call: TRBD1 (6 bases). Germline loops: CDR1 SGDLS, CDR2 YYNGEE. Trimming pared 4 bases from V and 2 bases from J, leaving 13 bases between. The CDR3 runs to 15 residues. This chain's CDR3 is CASSSSTGRNQPQHF. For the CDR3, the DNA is TGTGCCAGCAGCTCGAGTACAGGGCGCAATCAGCCCCAGCATTTT.

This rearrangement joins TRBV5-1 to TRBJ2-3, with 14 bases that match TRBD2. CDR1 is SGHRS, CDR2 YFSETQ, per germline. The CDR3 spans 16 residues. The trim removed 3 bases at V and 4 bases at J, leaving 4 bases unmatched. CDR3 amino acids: CASSWGTSGSADTQYF. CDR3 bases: TGCGCCAGCAGCTGGGGGACTAGCGGGAGCGCAGATACGCAGTATTTT. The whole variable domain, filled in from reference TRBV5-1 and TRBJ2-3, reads KAGVTQTPRYLIKTRGQQVTLSCSPISGHRSVSWYQQTPGQGLQFLFEYFSETQRNKGNFPGRFSGRQFSNSRSEMNVSTLELGDSALYLCASSWGTSGSADTQYFGPGTRLTVL.

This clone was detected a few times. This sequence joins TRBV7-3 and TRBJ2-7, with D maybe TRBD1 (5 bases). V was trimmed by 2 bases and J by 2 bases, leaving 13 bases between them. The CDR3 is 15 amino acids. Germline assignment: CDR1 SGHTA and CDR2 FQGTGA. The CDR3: CASSLGAALAYEQYF. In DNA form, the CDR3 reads TGTGCCAGCAGCTTAGGGGCAGCTCTAGCCTACGAGCAGTACTTC.